This entry concerns a single TCR beta chain. The target of this receptor is not known. Nothing much larger sits one base from this clone, and base qualities are not available. The data were taken from a study of blood T cell repertoires in COVID-19 (dated by TCRdb to 2018 to 2020). Background on the whole study: Collaborator samples came from the United States, Italy and Spain and covered acute and convalescent phases of COVID-19. The prospective study material was composed of cDNA or gDNA derived from T cells, B-cell-depleted T cells, or PBMCs. Deeply sampled blood TCRbeta repertoires from subjects exposed to, actively infected with, or recovered from COVID-19 were included in the dataset. The repertoires were made available in a free public database intended to serve as a resource for research on the immune response to SARS-CoV-2. Samples were obtained from the ongoing ImmuneRACE study (first 160 participants) and from roughly 1,300 subjects provided by 6 global collaborators. A de-identified subject ID, COVID-19 status, age in years and sex were almost always included in the sample metadata. Where HLA class I and class II types were available, the types were taken from metadata supplied by the sample provider, not from assay-based typing. General conclusions and limits of the study: Clinical and demographic metadata were provided uncurated, with the amount varying by source and participant.

TCRbeta CDR3 regions were amplified from genomic DNA by means of the immunoSEQ Assay, a bias-controlled multiplex PCR. The study's own analysis went as follows. Nucleated cell counts per sample were estimated from amplification of reference gene primers within the assay. Sequence reads were collapsed and filtered to measure the absolute abundance of every unique TCRbeta CDR3 rearrangement. For each sample, productive Simpson clonality was calculated as the square root of Simpson's diversity index over productive rearrangements. In its TCRdb copy, this immuneACCESS table keeps in-frame sequences only and misses some clones. Where compared with another copy, unresolved V genes explain less than half of these, and the others have no known cause. D and trimming come from the DNA, and the V and J calls and clone size come from that table. Here the sample has fewer than 250,000 clones; approximately 90% occur a single time. The leading ten clones occupy 11% of the sample.

Counted from cysteine to phenylalanine, this CDR3 has 16 amino acids. Of all the DNA, just the CDR3 is kept, 48 bases in frame from base 1. Per the germline V gene, MGHRA is the CDR1 and YSYEKL is the CDR2. Germline trimming amounts to 3 bases on V and 10 bases on J, with 11 as the count of junction bases outside the gene matches. One collaborating source in Seattle enrolled patients during active infection and followed them longitudinally through the course of disease. Whole blood was collected in K2EDTA tubes by collaborating institutions according to the institutions' own protocols. For TCRbeta analysis, collaborators shipped samples as frozen whole blood, isolated PBMCs, or DNA extracted from either of those sample types.

Recombination joined TRBV4-1 with TRBJ1-6; TRBD1 lines up with 8 middle nucleotides. The sequence came from a man aged 50-60 years with COVID-19, enrolled during active disease. The specimen sequenced was peripheral blood. The sequence in DNA is TGCGCCAGCAGCCAGGTAACTGGAGACAGGGGATCACCCCTCCACTTT. It codes for CASSQVTGDRGSPLHF.